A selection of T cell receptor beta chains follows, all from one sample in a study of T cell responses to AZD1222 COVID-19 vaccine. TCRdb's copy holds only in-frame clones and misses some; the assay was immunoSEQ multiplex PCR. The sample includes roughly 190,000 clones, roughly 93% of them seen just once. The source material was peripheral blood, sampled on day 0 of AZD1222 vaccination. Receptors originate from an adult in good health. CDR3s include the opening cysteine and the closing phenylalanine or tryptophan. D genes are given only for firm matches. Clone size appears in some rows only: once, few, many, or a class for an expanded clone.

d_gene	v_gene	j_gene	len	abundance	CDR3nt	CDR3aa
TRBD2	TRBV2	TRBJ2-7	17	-	TGTGCCAGCAGTGAAGCGGGTTTCCCGGGACTATCCTACGAGCAGTACTTC	CASSEAGFPGLSYEQYF
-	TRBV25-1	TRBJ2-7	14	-	TGTGCCAGCAGTGAATTTTCCAGGGTCCACGAGCAGTACTTC	CASSEFSRVHEQYF
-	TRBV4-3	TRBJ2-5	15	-	TGCGCCAGCAGCCATGGAGCAGGATCCCAAGAGACCCAGTACTTC	CASSHGAGSQETQYF
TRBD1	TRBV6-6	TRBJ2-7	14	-	TGTGCCAGCAGTTCGGGACAGGGGAGGTACGAGCAGTACTTC	CASSSGQGRYEQYF
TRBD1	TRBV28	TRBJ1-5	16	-	TGTGCCAGCAGAGTATCCGGGACAGGGGGACGACAGCCCCAGCATTTT	CASRVSGTGGRQPQHF
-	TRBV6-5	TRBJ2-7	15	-	TGTGCCAGCAGGCCGACAGAGTTAGGCTCCTACGAGCAGTACTTC	CASRPTELGSYEQYF
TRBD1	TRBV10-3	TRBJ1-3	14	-	TGTGCCATCAGGGGGACAGACTCTGGAAACACCATATATTTT	CAIRGTDSGNTIYF
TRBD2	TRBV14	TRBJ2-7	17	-	TGTGCCAGCAGCCCGATACGACTAGCGGACCTTTCCTACGAGCAGTACTTC	CASSPIRLADLSYEQYF
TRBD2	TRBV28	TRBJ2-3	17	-	TGTGCCAGCAGTTTAGGGACTAGCGGGAGGTCGACAGATACGCAGTATTTT	CASSLGTSGRSTDTQYF
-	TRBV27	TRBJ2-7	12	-	TGTGCCAGCAGTCTGCTCGGGGACGAGCAGTACTTC	CASSLLGDEQYF
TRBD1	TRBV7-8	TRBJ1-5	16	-	TGTGCCAGCAGCGACCGTCGGACAGGGGGTTATCAGCCCCAGCATTTT	CASSDRRTGGYQPQHF
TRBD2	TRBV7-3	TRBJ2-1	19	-	TGTGCCAGCAGCTTAACCGGTCTAGCGGGAGCCGCCTCCTACAATGAGCAGTTCTTC	CASSLTGLAGAASYNEQFF
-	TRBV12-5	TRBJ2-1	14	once	TGTGCTAGTGGTTTGGTAGGCAGGGGCAATGAGCAGTTCTTC	CASGLVGRGNEQFF
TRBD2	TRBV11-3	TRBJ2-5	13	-	TGTGCCAGCAGCCCGGGGGGGAAGGAGACCCAGTACTTC	CASSPGGKETQYF
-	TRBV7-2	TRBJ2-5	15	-	TGTGCCAGCAGCTTAGTTGCTAGGCGCGAAGAGACCCAGTACTTC	CASSLVARREETQYF
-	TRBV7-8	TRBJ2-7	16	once	TGTGCCAGCAGCTTAATTAGGCTAGCCGATACCTACGAGCAGTACTTC	CASSLIRLADTYEQYF
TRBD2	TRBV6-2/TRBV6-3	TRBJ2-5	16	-	TGTGCCAGCAGCCCAACCGGACTAGCGGGGCTGGAGACCCAGTACTTC	CASSPTGLAGLETQYF
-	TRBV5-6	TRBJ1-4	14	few	TGTGCCAGCAAAAACCGGGAGTTCCGCGAAAAACTGTTTTTT	CASKNREFREKLFF
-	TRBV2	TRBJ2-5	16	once	TGTGCCAGCAGTGATGGTGCCGAGGGGAACCAAGAGACCCAGTACTTC	CASSDGAEGNQETQYF
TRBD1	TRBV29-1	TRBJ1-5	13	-	TGCAGCGTTGGGACAGGGGCCAGGCAGCCCCAGCATTTT	CSVGTGARQPQHF
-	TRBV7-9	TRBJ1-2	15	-	TGTGCCAGCAGCTCAGTGGGGGGCGAAGCCCATGGCTACACCTTC	CASSSVGGEAHGYTF
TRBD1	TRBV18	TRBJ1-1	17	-	TGTGCCAGCTCACCGGTCGGACAGGGGGCTGTAGGTAGTGAAGCTTTCTTT	CASSPVGQGAVGSEAFF
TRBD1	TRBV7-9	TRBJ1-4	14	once	TGTGCCAGCAGCTCGGACAGGGTGAAAGAAAAACTGTTTTTT	CASSSDRVKEKLFF
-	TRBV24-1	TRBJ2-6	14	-	TGTGCCACCCAGGAGCAGTCTGGGGCCAACGTCCTGACTTTC	CATQEQSGANVLTF
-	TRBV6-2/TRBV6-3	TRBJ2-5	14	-	TGTGCCAGCAGTTACCTGGGCAGGGTTGAGACCCAGTACTTC	CASSYLGRVETQYF
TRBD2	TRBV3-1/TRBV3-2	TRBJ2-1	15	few	TGTGCCAGCAGCCAAGAGGGACTAGCCGACAATGAGCAGTTCTTC	CASSQEGLADNEQFF
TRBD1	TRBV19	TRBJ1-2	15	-	TGTGCCAGTAGTCCAGGGGGGGGCGTATCCTATGGCTACACCTTC	CASSPGGGVSYGYTF
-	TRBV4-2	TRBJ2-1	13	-	TGTGCCAGCAGCCAAGTTTTGGCCAATGAGCAGTTCTTC	CASSQVLANEQFF
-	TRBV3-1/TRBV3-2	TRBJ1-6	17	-	TGTGCCAGCAGCCAAGATGTTTCAGGGACCTATAATTCACCCCTCCACTTT	CASSQDVSGTYNSPLHF
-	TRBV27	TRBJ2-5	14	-	TGTGCCAGCAGTAGAACCCGGGCGGCAGAGACCCAGTACTTC	CASSRTRAAETQYF
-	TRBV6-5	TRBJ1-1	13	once	TGTGCCAGCAGTAAAAACGTACAGGGAGAAGCTTTCTTT	CASSKNVQGEAFF
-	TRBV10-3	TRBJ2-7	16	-	TGTGCCATCGGGAGGCCTGTTGGGGGCGCAGGCCACGAGCAGTACTTC	CAIGRPVGGAGHEQYF
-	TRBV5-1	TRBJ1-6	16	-	TGCGCCAGCAGCTCGCAGGGTTACGGGGCTAATTCACCCCTCCACTTT	CASSSQGYGANSPLHF
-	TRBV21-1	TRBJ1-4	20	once	TGTGCCAGCAGCACTAGCGCCAACCGCACAGAGACAGTCGAGAATGAAAAACTGTTTTTT	CASSTSANRTETVENEKLFF
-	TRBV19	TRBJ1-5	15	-	TGTGCCAGTAGAATACAGGGAGACGGCAATCAGCCCCAGCATTTT	CASRIQGDGNQPQHF
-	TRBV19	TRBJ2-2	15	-	TGTGCCAGTAGTATGGACAGTCGTTTCACCGGGGAGCTGTTTTTT	CASSMDSRFTGELFF
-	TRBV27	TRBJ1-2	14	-	TGTGCCAGCAGTCTGCGGCAGGGCGGTCGGGGCTACACCTTC	CASSLRQGGRGYTF
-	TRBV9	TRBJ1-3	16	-	TGTGCCAGCAGCGTAGGGGGCACACACTCTGGAAACACCATATATTTT	CASSVGGTHSGNTIYF
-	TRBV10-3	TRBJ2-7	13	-	TGTGCCATTGGACAACGAAACTCCTACGAGCAGTACTTC	CAIGQRNSYEQYF
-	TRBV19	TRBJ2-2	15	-	TGTGCCAGTAGAGAGGGATACGCGAACACCGGGGAGCTGTTTTTT	CASREGYANTGELFF
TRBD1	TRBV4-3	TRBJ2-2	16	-	TGCGCCAGCAGCCAAGATAGGGGGCTACCCACCGGGGAGCTGTTTTTT	CASSQDRGLPTGELFF
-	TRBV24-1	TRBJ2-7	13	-	TGTGCCACCAGTCCGGCTAGCTCCTACGAGCAGTACTTC	CATSPASSYEQYF
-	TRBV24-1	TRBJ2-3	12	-	TGTGCCACCAGTACCGGCCCAGATACGCAGTATTTT	CATSTGPDTQYF
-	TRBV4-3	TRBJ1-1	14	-	TGCGCCAGCAGCCAAGATGGGGGGAACACTGAAGCTTTCTTT	CASSQDGGNTEAFF
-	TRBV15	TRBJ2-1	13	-	TGTGCCACCAGCCCGTCGACCTACAATGAGCAGTTCTTC	CATSPSTYNEQFF
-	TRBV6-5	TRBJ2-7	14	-	TGTGCCAGCAGTAGGGACAATACTTTGTACGAGCAGTACTTC	CASSRDNTLYEQYF
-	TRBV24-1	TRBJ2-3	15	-	TGTGCCACCAGTGGTTCCCGGCTCAGCACAGATACGCAGTATTTT	CATSGSRLSTDTQYF